A single T cell receptor (beta chain) is shown here with its context. This could be a read error, since a much larger clone is one nucleotide away. The input was 500 ng total RNA; TCR beta cDNA was made from it with a constant-region primer. Sequencing libraries for TCR beta derived from three nested multiplex PCR rounds that used slightly modified ARM-PCR. The study ran its first two PCR rounds for roughly 10 cycles each, using TRBV1-TRBV30 forward primers and a C-beta reverse primer. TCRdb called the multiplex PCR reads again in MiXCR, with one record for every CDR3 protein. Found here are approximately 320,000 distinct CDR3 sequences, around three fifths of them singletons; the top ten hold about 17%. RNA was extracted from whole blood without cell sorting, alongside germline DNA. There are 14 residues in the CDR3. Germline values: CDR1 ENHRY, CDR2 SYGVKD. The data were taken from a study of tumor-infiltrating lymphocytes in primary liver carcinoma.

The chain is built from TRBV10-3 and TRBJ2-7, with 9 bases matching TRBD1. The sample was peripheral blood. The clonotype originates from a woman aged 30 to 39 with primary liver carcinoma and hepatitis B virus infection. The CDR3 reads CVISESGQGYEQYF. CDR3 nucleotides: TGTGTCATCAGTGAGTCGGGACAGGGTTACGAGCAGTACTTC.